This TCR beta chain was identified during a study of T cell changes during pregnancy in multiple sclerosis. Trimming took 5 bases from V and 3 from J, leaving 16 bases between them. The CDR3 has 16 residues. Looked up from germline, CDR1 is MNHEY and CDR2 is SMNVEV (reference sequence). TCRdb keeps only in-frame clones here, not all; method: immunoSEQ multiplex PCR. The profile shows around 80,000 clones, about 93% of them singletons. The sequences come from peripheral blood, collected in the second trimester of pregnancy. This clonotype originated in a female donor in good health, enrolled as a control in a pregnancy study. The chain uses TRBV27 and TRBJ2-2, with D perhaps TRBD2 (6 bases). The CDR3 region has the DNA TGTGCCAGCAGTACCCCGGGACTTCTAGACACCGGGGAGCTGTTTTTT. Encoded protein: CASSTPGLLDTGELFF.